This TCR beta chain comes out of a study of PD-L1 blockade in urothelial cancer. Study-level information: Males with bladder-origin urothelial cancer made up about 90% of the roughly 29 patients.

Note on this clone: The antigen is unknown.

Anywhere from 1 to 8 samples came from each patient, spanning pretreatment and on-treatment. Study-wide findings and caveats: Blood clones associated with the tumor expanded more at 3 weeks in durable-benefit patients.

The CDR3 has 17 amino acids. Germline V CDR1 and CDR2: SGHAT, FQNNGV. V lost 1 base and J lost 7, with 17 bases in between. Using immunoSEQ multiplex PCR, the repertoire was profiled, and TCRdb retains in-frame clones only, with some absent. The table lists roughly 45,000 clones, 70% to 90% of them singletons. This clonotype was sampled from a man in his sixties with urothelial cancer. Specimen: PBMCs, collected around atezolizumab (anti-PD-L1) treatment. The V call is TRBV11-2, the J call TRBJ1-6, with TRBD1 as a possible D gene (6 bases). CDR3 coding DNA: TGTGCCAGCAGCTTAGGAGGGCGGGGGGCCGTAAATTCACCCCTCCACTTT. Protein product: CASSLGGRGAVNSPLHF.